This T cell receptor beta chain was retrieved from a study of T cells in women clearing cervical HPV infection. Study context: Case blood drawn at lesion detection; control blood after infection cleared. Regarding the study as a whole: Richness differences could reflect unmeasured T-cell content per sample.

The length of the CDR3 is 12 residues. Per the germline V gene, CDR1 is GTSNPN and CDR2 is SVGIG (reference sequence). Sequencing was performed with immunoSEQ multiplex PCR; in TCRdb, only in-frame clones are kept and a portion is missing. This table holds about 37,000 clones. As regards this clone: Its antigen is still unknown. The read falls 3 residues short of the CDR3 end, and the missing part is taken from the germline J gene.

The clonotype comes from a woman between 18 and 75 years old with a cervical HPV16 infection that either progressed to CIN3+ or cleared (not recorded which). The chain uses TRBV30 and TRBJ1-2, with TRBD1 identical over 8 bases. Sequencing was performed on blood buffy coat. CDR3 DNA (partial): TGTGCCTGGAGTAGGACAGGGCGCGGC. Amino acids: CAWSRTGRG. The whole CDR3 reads CAWSRTGRGYTF.